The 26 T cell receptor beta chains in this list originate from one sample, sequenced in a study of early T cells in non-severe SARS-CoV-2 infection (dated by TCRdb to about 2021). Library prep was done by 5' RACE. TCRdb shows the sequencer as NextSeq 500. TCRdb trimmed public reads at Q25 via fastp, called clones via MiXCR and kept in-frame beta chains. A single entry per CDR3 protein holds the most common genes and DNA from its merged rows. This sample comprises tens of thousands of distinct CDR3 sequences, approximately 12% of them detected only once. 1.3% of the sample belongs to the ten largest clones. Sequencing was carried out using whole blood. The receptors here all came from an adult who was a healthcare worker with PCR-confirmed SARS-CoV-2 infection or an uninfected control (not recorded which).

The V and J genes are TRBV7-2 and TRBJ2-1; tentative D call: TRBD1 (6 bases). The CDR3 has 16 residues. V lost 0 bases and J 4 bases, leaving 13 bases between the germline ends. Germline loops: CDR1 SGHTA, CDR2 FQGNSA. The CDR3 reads CASSLAPQGTYNEQFF. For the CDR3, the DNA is TGTGCCAGCAGCTTAGCGCCACAGGGTACATACAATGAGCAGTTCTTC.

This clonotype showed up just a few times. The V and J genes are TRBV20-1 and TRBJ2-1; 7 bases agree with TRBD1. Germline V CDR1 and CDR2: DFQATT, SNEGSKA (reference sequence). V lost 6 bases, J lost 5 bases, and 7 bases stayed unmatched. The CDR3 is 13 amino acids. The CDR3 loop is CSAPTGFHNEQFF. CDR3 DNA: TGCAGTGCGCCGACAGGGTTCCACAATGAGCAGTTCTTC.

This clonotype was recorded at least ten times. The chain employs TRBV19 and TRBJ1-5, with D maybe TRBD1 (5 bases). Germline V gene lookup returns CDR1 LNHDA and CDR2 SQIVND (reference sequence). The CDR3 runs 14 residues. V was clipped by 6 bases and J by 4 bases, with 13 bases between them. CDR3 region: CASRPKGPNQPQHF. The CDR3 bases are TGTGCCAGTAGGCCGAAGGGACCTAATCAGCCCCAGCATTTT.

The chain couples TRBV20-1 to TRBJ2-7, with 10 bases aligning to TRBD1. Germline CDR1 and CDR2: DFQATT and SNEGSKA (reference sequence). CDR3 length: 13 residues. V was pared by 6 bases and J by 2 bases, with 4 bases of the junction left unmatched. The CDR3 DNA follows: TGCAGTGCCGGACAGGGGGGCACCTACGAGCAGTACTTC. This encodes CSAGQGGTYEQYF.

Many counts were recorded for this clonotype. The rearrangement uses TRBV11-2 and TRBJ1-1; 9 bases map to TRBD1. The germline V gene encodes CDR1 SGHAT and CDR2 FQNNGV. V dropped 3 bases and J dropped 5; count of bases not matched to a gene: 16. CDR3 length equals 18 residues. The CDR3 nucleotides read TGTGCCAGCAGCTTTCGTCCCGGGACAGGGCTGGGTGGAACTGAAGCTTTCTTT. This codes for CASSFRPGTGLGGTEAFF.

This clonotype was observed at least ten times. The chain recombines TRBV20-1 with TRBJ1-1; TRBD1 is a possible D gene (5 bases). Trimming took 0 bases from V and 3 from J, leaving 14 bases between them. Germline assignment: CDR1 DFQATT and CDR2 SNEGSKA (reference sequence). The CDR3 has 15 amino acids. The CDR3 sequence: CSARDRRGEDTEAFF. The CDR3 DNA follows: TGCAGTGCTAGAGATCGGAGAGGGGAGGACACTGAAGCTTTCTTT.

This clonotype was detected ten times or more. The CDR3 DNA reads TGTGCCAGCAGCGGGAATCCGGGACAGGGGGCCTCACCCCTCCACTTT. This encodes CASSGNPGQGASPLHF. The V call is TRBV12-3 or TRBV12-4, the J call TRBJ1-6; 12 positions agree with TRBD1. V gave up 6 bases and J gave up 10 bases; unmatched junction bases: 10. The CDR3 runs 16 residues.

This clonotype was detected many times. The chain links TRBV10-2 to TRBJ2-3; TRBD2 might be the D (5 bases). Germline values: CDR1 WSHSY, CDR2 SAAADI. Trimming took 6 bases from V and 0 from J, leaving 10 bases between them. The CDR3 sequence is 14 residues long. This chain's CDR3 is CASRRAESTDTQYF. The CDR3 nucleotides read TGCGCCAGCAGAAGAGCGGAAAGCACAGATACGCAGTATTTT.

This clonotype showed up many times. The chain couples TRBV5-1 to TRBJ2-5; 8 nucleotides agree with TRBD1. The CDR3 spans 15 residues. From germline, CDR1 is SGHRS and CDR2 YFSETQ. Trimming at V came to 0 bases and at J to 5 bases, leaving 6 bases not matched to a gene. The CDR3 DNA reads TGCGCCAGCAGCTTGGGGACAGGGTCGTCGGAGACCCAGTACTTC. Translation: CASSLGTGSSETQYF.

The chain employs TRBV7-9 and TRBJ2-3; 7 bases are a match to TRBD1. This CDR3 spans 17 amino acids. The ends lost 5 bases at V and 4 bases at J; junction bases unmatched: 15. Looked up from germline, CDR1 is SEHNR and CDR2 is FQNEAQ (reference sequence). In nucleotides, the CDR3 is TGTGCCAGCAGCCACCGGGACAGTCACCGAGAACCAGATACGCAGTATTTT. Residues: CASSHRDSHREPDTQYF.

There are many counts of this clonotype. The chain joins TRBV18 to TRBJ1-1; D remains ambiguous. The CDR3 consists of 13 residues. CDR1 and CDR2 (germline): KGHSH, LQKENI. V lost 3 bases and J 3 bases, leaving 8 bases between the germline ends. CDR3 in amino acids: CASSPLVDTEAFF. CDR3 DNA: TGTGCCAGCTCACCCCTGGTGGACACTGAAGCTTTCTTT.

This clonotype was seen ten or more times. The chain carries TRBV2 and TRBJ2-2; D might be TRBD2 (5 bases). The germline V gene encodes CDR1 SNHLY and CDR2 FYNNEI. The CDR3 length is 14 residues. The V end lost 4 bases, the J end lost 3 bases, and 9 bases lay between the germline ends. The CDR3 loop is CASSAGSDTGELFF. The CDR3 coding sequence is TGTGCCAGCAGTGCGGGGTCCGACACCGGGGAGCTGTTTTTT.

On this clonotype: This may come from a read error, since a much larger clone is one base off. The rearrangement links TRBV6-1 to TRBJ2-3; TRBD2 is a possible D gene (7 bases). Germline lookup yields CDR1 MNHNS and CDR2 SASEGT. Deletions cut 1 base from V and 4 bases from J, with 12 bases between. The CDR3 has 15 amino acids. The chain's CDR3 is CASSEGRGAADTQYF. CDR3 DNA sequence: TGTGCCAGCAGTGAAGGACGGGGGGCGGCAGATACGCAGTATTTT.

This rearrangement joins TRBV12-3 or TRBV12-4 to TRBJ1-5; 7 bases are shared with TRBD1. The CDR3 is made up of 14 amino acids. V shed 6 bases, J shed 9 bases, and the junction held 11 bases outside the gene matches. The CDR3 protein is CASRPDGTDPPQHF. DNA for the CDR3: TGTGCCAGCAGGCCAGACGGGACAGATCCGCCCCAGCATTTT.

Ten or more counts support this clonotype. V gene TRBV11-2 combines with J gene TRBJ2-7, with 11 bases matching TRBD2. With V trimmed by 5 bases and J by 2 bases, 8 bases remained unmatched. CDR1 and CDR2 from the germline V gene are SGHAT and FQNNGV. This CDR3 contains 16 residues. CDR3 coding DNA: TGTGCCAGCAGCCCACTGTCTAGCGGGGGGCCCTACGAGCAGTACTTC. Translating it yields CASSPLSSGGPYEQYF.

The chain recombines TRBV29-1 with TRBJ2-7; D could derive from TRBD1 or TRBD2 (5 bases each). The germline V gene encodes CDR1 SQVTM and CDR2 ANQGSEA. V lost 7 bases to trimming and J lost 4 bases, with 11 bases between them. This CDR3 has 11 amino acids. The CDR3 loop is CSAGDGYEQYF. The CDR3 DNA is TGCAGCGCCGGGGACGGGTACGAGCAGTACTTC.

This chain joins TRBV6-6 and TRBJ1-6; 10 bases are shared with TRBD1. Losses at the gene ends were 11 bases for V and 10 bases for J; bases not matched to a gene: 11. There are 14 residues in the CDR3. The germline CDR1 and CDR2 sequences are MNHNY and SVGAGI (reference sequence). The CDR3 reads CAVSRDRGRSPLHF. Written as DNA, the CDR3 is TGTGCCGTGAGCCGGGACAGGGGAAGATCACCCCTCCACTTT.

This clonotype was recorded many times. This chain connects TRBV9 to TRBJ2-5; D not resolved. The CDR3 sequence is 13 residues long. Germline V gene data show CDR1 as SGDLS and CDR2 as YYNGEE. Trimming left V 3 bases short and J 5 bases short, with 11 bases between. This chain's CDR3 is CASSGIQGETQYF. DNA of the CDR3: TGTGCCAGCAGCGGGATACAAGGCGAGACCCAGTACTTC.

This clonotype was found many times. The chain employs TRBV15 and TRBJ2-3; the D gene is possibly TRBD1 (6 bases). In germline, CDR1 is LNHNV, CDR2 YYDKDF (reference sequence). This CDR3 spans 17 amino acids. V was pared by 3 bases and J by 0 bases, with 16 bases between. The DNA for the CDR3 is TGTGCCACCAGCAGGGGGGCCGGAGGCCCGAGCACAGATACGCAGTATTTT. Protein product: CATSRGAGGPSTDTQYF.

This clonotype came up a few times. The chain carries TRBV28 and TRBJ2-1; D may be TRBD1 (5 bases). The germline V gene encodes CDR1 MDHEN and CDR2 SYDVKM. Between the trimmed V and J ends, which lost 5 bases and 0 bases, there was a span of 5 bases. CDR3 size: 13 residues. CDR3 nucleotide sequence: TGTGCCAGCAGTGGGGCCTCCTACAATGAGCAGTTCTTC. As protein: CASSGASYNEQFF. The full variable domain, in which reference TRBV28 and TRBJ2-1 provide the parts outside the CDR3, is DVKVTQSSRYLVKRTGEKVFLECVQDMDHENMFWYRQDPGLGLRLIYFSYDVKMKEKGDIPEGYSVSREKKERFSLILESASTNQTSMYLCASSGASYNEQFFGPGTRLTVL.

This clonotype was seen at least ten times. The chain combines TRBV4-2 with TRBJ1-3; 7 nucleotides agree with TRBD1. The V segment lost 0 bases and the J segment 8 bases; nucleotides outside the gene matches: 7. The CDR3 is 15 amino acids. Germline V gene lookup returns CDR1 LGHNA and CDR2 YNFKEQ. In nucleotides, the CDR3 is TGTGCCAGCAGCCAAGAAGGGGGCTTTTACGACACCATATATTTT. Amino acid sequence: CASSQEGGFYDTIYF.

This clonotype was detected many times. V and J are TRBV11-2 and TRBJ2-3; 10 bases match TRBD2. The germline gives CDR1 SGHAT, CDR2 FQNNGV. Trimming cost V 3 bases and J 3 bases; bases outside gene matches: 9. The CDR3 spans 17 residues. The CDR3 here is CASSLNYGTSATDTQYF. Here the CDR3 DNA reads TGTGCCAGCAGCTTGAATTACGGGACTAGCGCAACAGATACGCAGTATTTT.

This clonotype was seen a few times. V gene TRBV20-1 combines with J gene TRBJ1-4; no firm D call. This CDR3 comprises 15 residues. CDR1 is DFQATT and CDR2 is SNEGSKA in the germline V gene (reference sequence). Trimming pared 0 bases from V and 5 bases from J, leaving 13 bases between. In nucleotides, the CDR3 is TGCAGTGCTAGAGATCCGGTCGGAGGAAATGAAAAACTGTTTTTT. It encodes CSARDPVGGNEKLFF.

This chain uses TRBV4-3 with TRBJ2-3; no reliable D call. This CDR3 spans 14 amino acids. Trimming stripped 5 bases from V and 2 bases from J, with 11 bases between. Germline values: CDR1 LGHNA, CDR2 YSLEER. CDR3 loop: CASSTDVLTDTQYF. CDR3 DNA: TGCGCCAGCAGCACGGACGTCCTCACAGATACGCAGTATTTT.

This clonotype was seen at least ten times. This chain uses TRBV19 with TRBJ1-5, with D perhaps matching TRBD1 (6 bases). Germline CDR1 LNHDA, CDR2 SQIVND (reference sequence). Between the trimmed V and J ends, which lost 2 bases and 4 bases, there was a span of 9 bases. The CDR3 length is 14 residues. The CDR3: CASSINRANQPQHF. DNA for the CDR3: TGTGCCAGTAGTATAAACAGGGCTAATCAGCCCCAGCATTTT.

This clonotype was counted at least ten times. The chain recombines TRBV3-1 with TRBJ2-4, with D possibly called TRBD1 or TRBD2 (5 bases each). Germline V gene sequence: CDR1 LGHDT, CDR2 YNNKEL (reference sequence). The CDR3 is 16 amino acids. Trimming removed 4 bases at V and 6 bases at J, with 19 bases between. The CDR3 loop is CASSPPAGTKRNIQYF. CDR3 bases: TGTGCCAGCAGCCCCCCCGCCGGGACCAAGAGAAACATTCAGTACTTC. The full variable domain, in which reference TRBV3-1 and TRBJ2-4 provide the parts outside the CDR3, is DTAVSQTPKYLVTQMGNDKSIKCEQNLGHDTMYWYKQDSKKFLKIMFSYNNKELIINETVPNRFSPKSPDKAHLNLHINSLELGDSAVYFCASSPPAGTKRNIQYFGAGTRLSVL.